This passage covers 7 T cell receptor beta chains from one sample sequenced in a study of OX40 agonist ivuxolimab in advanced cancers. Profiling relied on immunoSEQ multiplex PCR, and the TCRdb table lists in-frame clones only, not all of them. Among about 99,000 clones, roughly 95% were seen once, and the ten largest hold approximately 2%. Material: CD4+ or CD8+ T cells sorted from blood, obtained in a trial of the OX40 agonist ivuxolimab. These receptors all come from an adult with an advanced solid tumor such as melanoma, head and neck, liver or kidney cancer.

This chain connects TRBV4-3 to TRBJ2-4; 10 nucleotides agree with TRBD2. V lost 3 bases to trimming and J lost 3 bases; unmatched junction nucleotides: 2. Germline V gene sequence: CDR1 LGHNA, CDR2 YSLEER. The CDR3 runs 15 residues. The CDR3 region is CASSHSSGSKNIQYF. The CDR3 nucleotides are TGCGCCAGCAGCCACTCTAGCGGGAGCAAAAACATTCAGTACTTC.

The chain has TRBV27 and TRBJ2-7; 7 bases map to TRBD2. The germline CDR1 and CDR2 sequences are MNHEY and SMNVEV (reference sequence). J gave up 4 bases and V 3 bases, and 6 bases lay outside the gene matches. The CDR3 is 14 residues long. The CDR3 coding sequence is TGTGCCAGCAGTTTGCGCGGGAGAAAGTACGAGCAGTACTTC. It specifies CASSLRGRKYEQYF.

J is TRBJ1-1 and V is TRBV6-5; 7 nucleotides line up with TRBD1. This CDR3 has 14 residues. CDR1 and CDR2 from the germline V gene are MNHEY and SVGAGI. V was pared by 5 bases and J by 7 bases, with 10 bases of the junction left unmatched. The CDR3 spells CASSPLGDSHEAFF. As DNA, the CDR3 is TGTGCCAGCAGTCCCCTCGGGGACAGCCATGAAGCTTTCTTT.

In DNA form, the CDR3 reads TGTGCCAGCAGTGAATCCGGGACAGGGGGACAGGGCTCTGGAAACACCATATATTTT. Residues: CASSESGTGGQGSGNTIYF. V is TRBV6-1 and J is TRBJ1-3; 11 bases agree with TRBD1. Germline loops: CDR1 MNHNS, CDR2 SASEGT. The CDR3 spans 19 residues. V lost 2 bases, J lost 0 bases, and 9 bases stayed unmatched.

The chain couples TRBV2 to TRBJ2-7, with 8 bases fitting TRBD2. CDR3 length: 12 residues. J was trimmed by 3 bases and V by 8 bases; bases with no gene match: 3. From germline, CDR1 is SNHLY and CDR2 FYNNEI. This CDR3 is CASGSGSYEQYF. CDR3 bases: TGTGCCAGCGGGAGCGGGAGCTACGAGCAGTACTTC.

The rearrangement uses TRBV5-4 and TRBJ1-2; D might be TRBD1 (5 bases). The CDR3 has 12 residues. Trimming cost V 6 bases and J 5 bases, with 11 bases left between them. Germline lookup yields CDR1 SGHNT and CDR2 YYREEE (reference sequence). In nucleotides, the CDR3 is TGTGCCAGCAATGAGGGGCTTTATGGCTACACCTTC. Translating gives CASNEGLYGYTF.

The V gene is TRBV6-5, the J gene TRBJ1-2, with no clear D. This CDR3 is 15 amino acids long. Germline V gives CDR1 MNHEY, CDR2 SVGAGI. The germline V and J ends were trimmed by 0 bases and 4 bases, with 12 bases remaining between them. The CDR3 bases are TGTGCCAGCAGTTACTCGACCGACGGCGTCTATGGCTACACCTTC. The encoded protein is CASSYSTDGVYGYTF.